This T cell receptor beta chain originates from a study of blood T cell repertoires in COVID-19. Study context: Donors in the United States, Italy and Spain gave samples during acute or convalescent COVID-19. Sample material is recorded as cDNA or gDNA derived from T cells, B-cell-depleted T cells, or PBMCs.

Germline lookup yields CDR1 SGHVS and CDR2 FNYEAQ. This CDR3 has 14 residues. V shed 4 bases and J shed 5 bases, with 14 bases lying between them. As originally analysed: Reference gene primer amplification in the assay estimated nucleated cell counts. Clones were read by immunoSEQ multiplex PCR, and TCRdb kept only the in-frame ones, dropping some. That table is the source of V, J and clone size, and D and trimming were worked out from the DNA. The sample yields about 210,000 clones, approximately 85% seen once. The clonotype was recovered from a woman in her forties or fifties with active or convalescent COVID-19. V is TRBV7-6 and J is TRBJ1-1, with D possibly matching TRBD1 (6 bases). The sample consisted of peripheral blood. Here the CDR3 DNA reads TGTGCCAGCAGCTGGGGACACCGTGGGACTGAAGCTTTCTTT. Encoded protein: CASSWGHRGTEAFF.